This T cell receptor beta chain was retrieved from a study of CD8+ T cells in alopecia areata. The overall study: Treated patients were dosed with oral tofacitinib, taking 5 to 10 mg twice daily.

This clone was counted a few times. cDNA reverse transcribed from extracted RNA served as the sequencing template. Here immunoSEQ multiplex PCR was the method, and the copy in TCRdb shows in-frame clones only, minus some. The sample holds over 250,000 clones, 50% to 75% seen once. The length of the CDR3 is 14 residues. J was trimmed by 8 bases and V by 3 bases; bases with no gene match: 8. Germline CDR1 and CDR2: LGHNA and YNFKEQ. Treatment given: oral pan-JAK inhibitor, 5-10 mg twice daily. This clonotype was obtained from a human donor with alopecia areata. The chain has TRBV4-2 and TRBJ1-2, with 8 nucleotides matching TRBD1. The sequences come from CD4+ T cells sorted from blood, collected around week 54, from a patient treated with tofacitinib. Here the CDR3 reads CASSHGQGPNGYTF. The CDR3 DNA reads TGTGCCAGCAGCCATGGACAGGGTCCCAACGGCTACACCTTC.